A selection of T cell receptor beta chains follows, all from one sample in a study of T cell responses to AZD1222 COVID-19 vaccine. TCRdb's table, derived via immunoSEQ multiplex PCR, lists solely in-frame clones and lacks some. The sample has some 130,000 clones; about 90% are singletons. The sample consisted of peripheral blood, taken on day 0 of AZD1222 vaccination. The source of these receptors is an adult in good health. Each CDR3 is given with its conserved first and last residue. D genes are given only for firm matches. Expanded clones are given a class, and other clones once, few, many or no size at all.

D gene	clone size	V gene	J gene	CDR3 DNA	CDR3 protein
.	.	TRBV11-3	TRBJ1-1	TGTGCCAGCAGCTCACGGAACACTGAAGCTTTCTTT	CASSSRNTEAFF
TRBD2	.	TRBV6-5	TRBJ2-5	TGTGCCAGCAGGGGACTAGCGGTCGGCACCCAGTACTTC	CASRGLAVGTQYF
TRBD1	.	TRBV27	TRBJ1-6	TGTGCCAGCAGTTCCCCAGGACAGGCAAATTCACCCCTCCACTTT	CASSSPGQANSPLHF
.	once	TRBV5-1	TRBJ2-6	TGCGCCAGCAGCTTGGGATACGGTGGGGCCAACGTCCTGACTTTC	CASSLGYGGANVLTF
.	.	TRBV6-2/TRBV6-3	TRBJ2-2	TGTGCCAGCAGTTACGATCAGTACACCGGGGAGCTGTTTTTT	CASSYDQYTGELFF
TRBD2	.	TRBV7-9	TRBJ2-7	TGTGCCAGCAGCCCCCTGGGGCGGGAGGGCTCCTACGAGCAGTACTTC	CASSPLGREGSYEQYF
TRBD2	.	TRBV7-9	TRBJ2-7	TGTGCCAGCAGCCCCAGGGGGACTAGCTCACACTCCTACGAGCAGTACTTC	CASSPRGTSSHSYEQYF
.	.	TRBV15	TRBJ1-1	TGTGCCACCAGCAGCACGGGGGACACTGAAGCTTTCTTT	CATSSTGDTEAFF
.	.	TRBV19	TRBJ1-5	TGTGCCAGTAGTGGGGGCTCAGGCGGCAATCAGCCCCAGCATTTT	CASSGGSGGNQPQHF
.	.	TRBV19	TRBJ2-3	TGTGCCAGTAGTAGCTCTCTCAGGGGAGGGCGGGGCACAGATACGCAGTATTTT	CASSSSLRGGRGTDTQYF
.	.	TRBV5-5	TRBJ1-5	TGTGCCAGCAGCTCCCTAGGGAATGATCAGCCCCAGCATTTT	CASSSLGNDQPQHF
TRBD1	.	TRBV7-2	TRBJ1-2	TGTGCCAGCAGCCCCGGGACAGACTATGGCTACACCTTC	CASSPGTDYGYTF
.	.	TRBV9	TRBJ2-7	TGTGCCAGCAGCGTAGGCACAGTGGGTTCCTACGAGCAGTACTTC	CASSVGTVGSYEQYF
.	.	TRBV19	TRBJ1-1	TGTGCCAGTAGTATAGTTAGGCAGGGCCCCACTGAAGCTTTCTTT	CASSIVRQGPTEAFF
TRBD2	.	TRBV4-3	TRBJ2-1	TGCGCCAGCAGCCAAAGCGGGGGCCTTAATGAGCAGTTCTTC	CASSQSGGLNEQFF
.	.	TRBV19	TRBJ1-2	TGTGCCAGTAGACGTACATGGGGGCGCGATCCTGGCTACACCTTC	CASRRTWGRDPGYTF
.	.	TRBV3-1/TRBV3-2	TRBJ2-7	TGTGCCAGCAGCCAAGCATCGCAGGGTAGCTCCTACGAGCAGTACTTC	CASSQASQGSSYEQYF
.	.	TRBV29-1	TRBJ1-1	TGCAGCGCCGGACAGCTGATGAACACTGAAGCTTTCTTT	CSAGQLMNTEAFF
TRBD2	few	TRBV23-1	TRBJ2-7	TGCGCCACCGACCCCTCGGGACGGGCGGGAGCGAACGAGCAGTACTTC	CATDPSGRAGANEQYF
.	.	TRBV30	TRBJ1-2	TGTGCCTGGAGTGTAGGAAACAGGGCGGACTATGGCTACACCTTC	CAWSVGNRADYGYTF
.	.	TRBV27	TRBJ1-1	TGTGCCAGCAGGACAGACAACATGAACACTGAAGCTTTCTTT	CASRTDNMNTEAFF
.	.	TRBV28	TRBJ1-1	TGTGCCAGCAGTTTTAGTCCTCCCAGCACTGAAGCTTTCTTT	CASSFSPPSTEAFF
TRBD1	.	TRBV5-1	TRBJ2-1	TGCGCCAGCAGCTCCCAAGACAGGGACCTCTACAATGAGCAGTTCTTC	CASSSQDRDLYNEQFF
.	.	TRBV19	TRBJ1-2	TGTGCCAGTAGTATCAACGGACGGAACGAGGGCTACACCTTC	CASSINGRNEGYTF
.	.	TRBV5-1	TRBJ1-1	TGCGCCAGCGGGGAGAACACTGAAGCTTTCTTT	CASGENTEAFF
.	.	TRBV5-8	TRBJ2-1	TGTGCCAGCAGTCCGAACATTGCGGCAGGGCAATACAATGAGCAGTTCTTC	CASSPNIAAGQYNEQFF
.	.	TRBV12-3/TRBV12-4	TRBJ1-2	TGTGCCAGCAGTCCCACAGCCTCCTATGGCTACACCTTC	CASSPTASYGYTF
.	.	TRBV3-1/TRBV3-2	TRBJ2-3	TGTGCCAGCAGCCGGAACCTGAACACAGATACGCAGTATTTT	CASSRNLNTDTQYF
.	.	TRBV3-1/TRBV3-2	TRBJ2-1	TGTGCCAGCAGCCTAAACTTGGACGATGAGCAGTTCTTC	CASSLNLDDEQFF
.	.	TRBV19	TRBJ1-1	TGTGCCAGTAGTATAGGTATGACCGGGGGCACTGAAGCTTTCTTT	CASSIGMTGGTEAFF